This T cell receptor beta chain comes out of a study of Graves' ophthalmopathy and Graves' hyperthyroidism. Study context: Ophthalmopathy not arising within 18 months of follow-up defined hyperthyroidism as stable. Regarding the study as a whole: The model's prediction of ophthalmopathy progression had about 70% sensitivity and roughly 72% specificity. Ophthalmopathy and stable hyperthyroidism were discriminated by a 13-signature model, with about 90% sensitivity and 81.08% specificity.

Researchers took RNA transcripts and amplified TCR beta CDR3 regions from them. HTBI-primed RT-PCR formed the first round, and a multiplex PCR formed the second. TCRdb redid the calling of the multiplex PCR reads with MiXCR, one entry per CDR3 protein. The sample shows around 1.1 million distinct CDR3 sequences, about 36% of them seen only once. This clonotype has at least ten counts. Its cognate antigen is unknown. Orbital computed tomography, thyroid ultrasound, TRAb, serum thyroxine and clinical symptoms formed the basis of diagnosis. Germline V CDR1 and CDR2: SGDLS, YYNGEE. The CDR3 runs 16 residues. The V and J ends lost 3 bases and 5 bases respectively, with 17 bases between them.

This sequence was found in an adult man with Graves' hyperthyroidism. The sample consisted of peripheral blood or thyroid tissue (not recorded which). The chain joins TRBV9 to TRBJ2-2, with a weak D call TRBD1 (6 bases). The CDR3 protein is CASSDRQATGTGELFF. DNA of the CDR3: TGTGCCAGCAGCGACCGACAGGCTACTGGGACCGGGGAGCTGTTTTTT. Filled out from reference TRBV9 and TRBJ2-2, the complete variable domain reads DSGVTQTPKHLITATGQRVTLRCSPRSGDLSVYWYQQSLDQGLQFLIQYYNGEERAKGNILERFSAQQFPDLHSELNLSSLELGDSALYFCASSDRQATGTGELFFGEGSRLTVL.